This T cell receptor beta chain was found in a study of T-cell reconstitution after alpha-beta-depleted transplantation in children (dated by TCRdb to between 2015 and 2016). About the study as a whole: Using TCR repertoire profiling, the study quantitatively followed how T-cell immune reconstitution unfolded in children after TCRalphabeta/CD19-depleted allogeneic hematopoietic cell transplantation.

As concerns this clonotype: Its antigen specificity is not known. Base qualities were left out, and no much larger clone turns up one base away.

Results the study describes overall, beyond this receptor: Over subsequent months, a decline in hyperexpanded clone frequencies was noted, and after one year, T-cell counts and TCRbeta diversity were mostly ascribed to newly produced T cells. The apparently early alphabetaT-cell count recovery about two months after transplant was reportedly dependent on only several hundred rapidly expanded clones derived from non-depleted graft cells. In some patients, high TCRbeta diversity at day 60 was attributed to recipient T cells and intrathymic progenitors that had survived conditioning.

From the cysteine through the phenylalanine, the CDR3 covers 18 amino acids. The entry retains the CDR3 DNA only, 54 bases that are in frame from base 1. According to the germline V gene, CDR1 reads SGDLS and CDR2 reads YYNGEE. V gives up 0 bases and J gives up 1 base, and the segment between their germline ends measures 17 bases. This sample's treatment or condition label indicates: allogeneic hematopoietic cell transplantation with graft depleted of TCRalphabeta T cells and CD19 B cells. Transplant recipients were children who received TCRalphabeta/CD19-depleted allogeneic hematopoietic cell grafts. Libraries came from PCR. Sequencing was performed on an Illumina HiSeq 2500. TCR library preparation used molecular barcoding, with unique molecular identifiers applied to normalize quantification of the TCRbeta repertoire. The public reads were reanalyzed by TCRdb: fastp trimming at Q25, MiXCR alignment, in-frame beta chains only. Identical CDR3 proteins give one entry, which carries the most common genes and DNA. This sample comprises 700,000 to 950,000 distinct CDR3 sequences, 15% to 20% of them detected only once. Just under 5% of the sample comes from the top ten.

The TCR comes from a male patient younger than 18 who had a stem cell transplant for acute lymphoblastic leukemia, so the T cells may come from the graft donor. The source was PBMCs, mostly from graft donor cells, collected 360 days after TCRalphabeta/CD19-depleted stem cell transplant. The chain uses TRBV9 and TRBJ2-1; the D gene is perhaps TRBD2, on 6 matching bases. The DNA sequence is TGTGCCAGCAGCGTAGGGGTAGGTAGCGGCGTGTCCTACAATGAGCAGTTCTTC. The encoded protein is CASSVGVGSGVSYNEQFF.